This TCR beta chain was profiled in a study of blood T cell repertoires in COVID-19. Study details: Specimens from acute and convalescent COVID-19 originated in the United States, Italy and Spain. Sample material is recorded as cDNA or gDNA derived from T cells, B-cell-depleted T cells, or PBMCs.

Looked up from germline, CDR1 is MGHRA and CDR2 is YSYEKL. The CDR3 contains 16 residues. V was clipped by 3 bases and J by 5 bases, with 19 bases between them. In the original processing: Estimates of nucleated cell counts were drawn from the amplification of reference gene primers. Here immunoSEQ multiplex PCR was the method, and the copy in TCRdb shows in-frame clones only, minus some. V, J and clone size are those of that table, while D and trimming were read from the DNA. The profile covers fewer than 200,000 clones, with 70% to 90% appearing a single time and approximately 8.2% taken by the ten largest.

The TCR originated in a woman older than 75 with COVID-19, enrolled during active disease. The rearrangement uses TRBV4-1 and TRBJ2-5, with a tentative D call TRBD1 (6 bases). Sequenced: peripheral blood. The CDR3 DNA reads TGCGCCAGCAGCCATGATGGGGCAGGGGCGGGCGAGACCCAGTACTTC. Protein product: CASSHDGAGAGETQYF.